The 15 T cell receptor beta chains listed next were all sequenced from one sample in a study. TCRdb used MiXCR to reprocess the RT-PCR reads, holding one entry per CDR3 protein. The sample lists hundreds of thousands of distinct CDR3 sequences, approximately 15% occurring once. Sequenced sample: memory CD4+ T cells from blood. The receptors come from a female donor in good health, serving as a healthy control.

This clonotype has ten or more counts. CDR3 DNA: TGTGCCAGCAGTTTCCGGGACAGGGCTACCAAGCAGTACTTC. Translation: CASSFRDRATKQYF. The chain uses TRBV28 and TRBJ2-7, with TRBD1 identical over 9 bases. Germline CDR1 and CDR2: MDHEN and SYDVKM. V lost 3 bases to trimming and J lost 8 bases; unmatched junction nucleotides: 8. The CDR3 is 14 amino acids.

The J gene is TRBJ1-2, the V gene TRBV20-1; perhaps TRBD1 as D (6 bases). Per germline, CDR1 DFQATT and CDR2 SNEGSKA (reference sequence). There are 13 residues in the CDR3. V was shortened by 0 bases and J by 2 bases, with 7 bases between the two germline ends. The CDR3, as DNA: TGCAGTGCTAGAGAAAGGGGGAACTATGGCTACACCTTC. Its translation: CSARERGNYGYTF.

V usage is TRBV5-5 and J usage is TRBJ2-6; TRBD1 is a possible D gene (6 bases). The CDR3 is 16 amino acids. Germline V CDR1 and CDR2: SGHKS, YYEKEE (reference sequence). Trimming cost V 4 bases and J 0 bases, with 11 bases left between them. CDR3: CASSRTDYSGANVLTF. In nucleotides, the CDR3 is TGTGCCAGCAGCCGGACAGATTACTCTGGGGCCAACGTCCTGACTTTC.

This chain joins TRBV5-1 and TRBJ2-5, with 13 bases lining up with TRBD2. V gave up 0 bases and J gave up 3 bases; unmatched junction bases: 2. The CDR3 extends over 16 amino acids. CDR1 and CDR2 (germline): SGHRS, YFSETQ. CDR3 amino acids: CASSLGLAGGEETQYF. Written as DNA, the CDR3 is TGCGCCAGCAGCTTGGGACTAGCGGGAGGAGAAGAGACCCAGTACTTC.

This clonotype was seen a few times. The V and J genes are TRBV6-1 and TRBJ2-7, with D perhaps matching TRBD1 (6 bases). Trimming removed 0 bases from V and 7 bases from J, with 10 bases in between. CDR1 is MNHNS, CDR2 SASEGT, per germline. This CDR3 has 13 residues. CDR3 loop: CASSEAGAREQYF. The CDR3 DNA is TGTGCCAGCAGTGAAGCGGGGGCGCGGGAGCAGTACTTC.

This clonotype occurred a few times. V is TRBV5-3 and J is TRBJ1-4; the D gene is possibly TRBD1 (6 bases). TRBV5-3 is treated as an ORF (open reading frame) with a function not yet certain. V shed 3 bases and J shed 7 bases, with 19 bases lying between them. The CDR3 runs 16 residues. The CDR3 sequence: CARSSPTGWLSEKLFF. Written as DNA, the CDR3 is TGTGCCAGAAGCTCGCCGACAGGTTGGCTATCTGAAAAACTGTTTTTT.

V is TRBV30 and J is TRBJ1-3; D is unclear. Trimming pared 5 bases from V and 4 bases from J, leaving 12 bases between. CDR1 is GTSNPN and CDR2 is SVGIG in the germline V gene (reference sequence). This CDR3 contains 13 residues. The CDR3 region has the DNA TGTGCCTGGGGCCTCCCAGGCGGAAACACCATATATTTT. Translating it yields CAWGLPGGNTIYF. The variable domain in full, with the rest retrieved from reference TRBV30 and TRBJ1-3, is SQTIHQWPATLVQPVGSPLSLECTVEGTSNPNLYWYRQAAGRGLQLLFYSVGIGQISSEVPQNLSASRPQDRQFILSSKKLLLSDSGFYLCAWGLPGGNTIYFGEGSWLTVV.

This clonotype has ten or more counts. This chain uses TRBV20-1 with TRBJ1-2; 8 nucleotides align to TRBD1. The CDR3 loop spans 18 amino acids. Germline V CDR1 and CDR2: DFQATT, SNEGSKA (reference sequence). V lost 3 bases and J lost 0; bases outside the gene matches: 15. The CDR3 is CSARWGPGQVPSNYGYTF. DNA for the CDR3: TGCAGTGCTAGGTGGGGCCCGGGACAGGTGCCTTCTAACTATGGCTACACCTTC.

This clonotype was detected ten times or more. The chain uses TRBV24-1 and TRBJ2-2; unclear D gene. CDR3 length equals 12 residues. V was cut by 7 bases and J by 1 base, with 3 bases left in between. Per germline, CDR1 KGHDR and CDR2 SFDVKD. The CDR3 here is CATRENTGELFF. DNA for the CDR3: TGTGCCACCAGAGAGAACACCGGGGAGCTGTTTTTT.

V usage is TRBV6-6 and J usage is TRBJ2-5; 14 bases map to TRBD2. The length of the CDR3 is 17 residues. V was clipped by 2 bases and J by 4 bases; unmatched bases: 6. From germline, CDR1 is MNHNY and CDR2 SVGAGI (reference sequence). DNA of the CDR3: TGTGCCAGCAGTTACCGAACGGGACTAGCGGGAGTAGAGACCCAGTACTTC. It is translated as CASSYRTGLAGVETQYF.

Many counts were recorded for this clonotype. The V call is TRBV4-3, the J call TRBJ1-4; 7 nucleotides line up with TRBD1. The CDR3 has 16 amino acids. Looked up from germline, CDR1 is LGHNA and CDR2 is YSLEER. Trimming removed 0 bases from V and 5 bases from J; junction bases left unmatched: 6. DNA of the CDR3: TGCGCCAGCAGCCAAGAGTTCAAGGGGGCAAATGAAAAACTGTTTTTT. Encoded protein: CASSQEFKGANEKLFF.

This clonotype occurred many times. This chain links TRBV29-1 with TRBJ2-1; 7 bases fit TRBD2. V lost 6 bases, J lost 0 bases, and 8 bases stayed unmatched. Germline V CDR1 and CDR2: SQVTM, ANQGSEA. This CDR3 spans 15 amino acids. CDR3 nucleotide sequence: TGCAGCGTCCCTAGCGGCCGAAGCTCCTACAATGAGCAGTTCTTC. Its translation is CSVPSGRSSYNEQFF.

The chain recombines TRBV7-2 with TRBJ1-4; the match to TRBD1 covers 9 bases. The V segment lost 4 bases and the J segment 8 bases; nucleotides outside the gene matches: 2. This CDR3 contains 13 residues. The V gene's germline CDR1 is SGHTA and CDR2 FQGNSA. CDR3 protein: CASSWGQGEKLFF. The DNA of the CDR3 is TGTGCCAGCAGCTGGGGACAGGGCGAAAAACTGTTTTTT.

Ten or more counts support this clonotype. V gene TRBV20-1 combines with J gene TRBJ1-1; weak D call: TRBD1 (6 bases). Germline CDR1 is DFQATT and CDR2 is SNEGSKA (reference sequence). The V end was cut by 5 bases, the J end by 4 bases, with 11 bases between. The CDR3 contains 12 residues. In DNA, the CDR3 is TGCAGTGCTTTCGACAGGACCACTGAAGCTTTCTTT. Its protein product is CSAFDRTTEAFF.

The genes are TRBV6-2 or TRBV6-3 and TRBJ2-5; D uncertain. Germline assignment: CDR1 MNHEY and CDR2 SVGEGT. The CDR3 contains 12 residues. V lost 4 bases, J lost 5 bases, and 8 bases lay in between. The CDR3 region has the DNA TGTGCCAGCAGTTGGCAGCAGGAGACCCAGTACTTC. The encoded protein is CASSWQQETQYF.